Sequencing of this T cell receptor (beta chain) was carried out in a study of shared clonotypes between healthy human individuals. This clone was counted a single time. The antigen remains undetermined. The V gene lost 0 bases and the J gene lost 4 bases, with 13 bases spanning the gap. In germline, CDR1 is SGDLS, CDR2 YYNGEE. The CDR3 loop spans 15 amino acids. Deep-level settings were used for running the assay. Clones were read by immunoSEQ multiplex PCR, and TCRdb kept only the in-frame ones, dropping some. The sample has roughly 2.5 million clones; around 90% are singletons. Notes on the study in general: Large sequencing depth failed to make sorted-subset sequencing complete, rarefaction showed.

The sequenced sample was naive CD4+ T cells sorted from blood. Subset here: CD45RA+ positively selected. The rearrangement uses TRBV9 and TRBJ1-1; D is perhaps TRBD1 (5 bases). The receptor was isolated from a man between 18 and 29 years old in good health. The CDR3 region has the DNA TGTGCCAGCAGCGTAGCCGGTAGCGGGGGCACTGAAGCTTTCTTT. Amino acids: CASSVAGSGGTEAFF.